This TCR beta chain derives from a study of shared clonotypes between healthy human individuals. Looking at the study overall: Used for every donor were three CD4 naive, three CD4 memory, two CD8 naive and one CD8 memory plate. Study-level results: The generation probabilities recorded for non-shared clonotypes fell below those of clonotypes shared by all four donors. It was only blood that was sampled, and tissue repertoires likely differ.

Germline V gene lookup returns CDR1 SGDLS and CDR2 YYNGEE. V lost 1 base to trimming and J lost 4 bases, with 15 bases between them. The CDR3 runs to 17 residues. On this clone: Its antigen remains unknown.

Assay used: immunoSEQ multiplex PCR; TCRdb lists only in-frame clones, some missing. The table records about 870,000 clones, over 90% of them present only once. Naive CD8 isolation took CD45RO-negative cells positively selected for CCR7 and excluded terminally differentiated effector memory CD45RA+ cells. All donors qualified as healthy HIV-negative adults and had experienced no recent acute infections or vaccinations. Specimen: naive CD8+ T cells sorted from blood. This sequence was found in a man under 40 in good health. This chain uses TRBV9 with TRBJ2-6, with D perhaps TRBD1 (5 bases). The DNA for the CDR3 is TGTGCCAGCAGCGTAAGGGCAGGGTCGAGCGGGGCCAACGTCCTGACTTTC. This translates into CASSVRAGSSGANVLTF.